This T cell receptor beta chain originates from a study of blood T cells in healthy people across ages. CDR3 length: 17 amino acids. Germline CDR1 MGHDK, CDR2 SYGVNS. V lost 2 bases and J 0 bases, leaving 11 bases between the germline ends. With a J-beta primer mix and a sample-barcoded 5' primer, a second PCR ran about 7 to 12 cycles. MiXCR, applied by TCRdb to the 5' RACE reads, yields one record per CDR3 protein. The table lists 800,000 or so distinct CDR3 sequences, more than 35% of them singletons. The chain recombines TRBV25-1 with TRBJ2-6; tentative D call: TRBD1 (5 bases). Source material: blood. The clonotype was recovered from a man older than 75 in good health. The DNA of the CDR3 is TGTGCCAGCAGTGAAGACAGTGTGAGCTCTGGGGCCAACGTCCTGACTTTC. As protein: CASSEDSVSSGANVLTF.